This TCR beta chain was profiled in a study of cytomegalovirus exposure and HLA in healthy donors (dated by TCRdb to about 2017). Looking at the study overall: In an earlier analysis of around 540 of the donors, 276 Gb of sequence data and 100 million or so unique TCR beta sequences from about 179 million T cells were reported. Rather than drawing on any new phenotypic data, the later analysis identified candidate immune exposures from TCR beta sequences and the way those sequences occurred across donors. Genome-wide SNP genotypes for about three fifths of the roughly 670 donors were used in a later genetic analysis, which treated that subset as a discovery cohort. Using immunosequencing, the study profiled T cell repertoires from 640 or so subjects and related those repertoires to cytomegalovirus serostatus. Every repertoire in the discovery cohort had been generated on one and the same sequencing platform. The study combined high-throughput TCR immunosequencing, statistical association of individual TCRs with disease status, and machine learning to predict cytomegalovirus infection status. Both class I and class II loci were covered by HLA typing, at four-digit resolution. Roughly 300 gigabases of sequencing data and tens of millions of unique TCR sequences were included in an early release covering several hundred HLA-typed donors. Because of strong linkage in the cohort, roughly 5 DR-DQ haplotypes were treated as single units for association and clustering. The genetic ancestry cluster associated with self-reported Caucasian donors included over 65% of the approximately 430 genotyped donors. Along with the roughly 670-subject first cohort, a separate validation cohort of approximately 110 different subjects was used. The study aimed to test whether cataloging public T cell receptors could reveal signatures of past pathogen exposure. An earlier analysis of a few hundred of the donors applied high-throughput TCR beta sequencing to assess whether each TCR beta V gene segment acted as functional or pseudogenic. A later analysis re-analyzed previously published TCR beta repertoires from 550 to 700 donors and added high-resolution HLA genotyping to study TCR occurrence patterns. The number of donors typed differed by locus, with 629-630 for A, B, C, DRB1 and DQB1, 522 for DQA1, 600 to 610 for DPA1, and around 460 for DPB1. Across 398 genotyped donors of the cohort, an average of about 240,000 unique TCR beta nucleotide sequences per donor were sequenced, and approximately 19% of those sequences were non-productive. Donor age, sex, ethnicity and CMV serostatus were collected together with the repertoire data.

To note about this clone: Its recognized antigen is unknown. Base qualities were left out, and no much larger clone turns up one base away.

The investigation overall reported the following: For the cohort, immune exposure information was limited to CMV serostatus. Across donors, most TCR sequences were observed very rarely, whereas some public TCRs were present in many individuals. A further reported finding was that TCR beta sequences accurately predicted the HLA-A and HLA-B alleles for most subjects in the first cohort. In a later analysis, most CMV-associated TCR beta chains were found to appear HLA-restricted, with HLA associations seemingly driven largely by CMV exposure. A later genetic analysis reported fewer N-insertions in productive TCRs among donors in an Asian-associated ancestry cluster than the roughly 620-donor mean. The study gave a list of 150 to 200 TCR beta chains associated with cytomegalovirus. V-gene and J-gene trimming of TCR beta chains was associated with a missense DCLRE1C variant in a later genetic analysis, and the association was replicated in an independent cohort. When HLA alleles, especially DR and DQ, strongly co-occurred, attributing TCR associations to individual alleles was difficult. A later analysis reported that several top co-occurrence clusters appeared linked to parvovirus B19, influenza, CMV and Epstein-Barr virus. A cluster of highly shared sequence variants was judged likely to be a technical artifact of the sequencing pipeline. The presence/absence analyses assumed that sequencing depth was roughly uniform across donors, and that assumption may not be true. About 17 rarely observed V segments, including chromosome 9 orphons, were excluded from the earlier analysis of approximately 500 of the donors because counts were too low. Three of the identified cytomegalovirus-associated TCR beta chains were confirmed in vitro to be specific for cytomegalovirus antigens. A later analysis associated about 17,000 TCR beta sequences with specific HLA alleles at a false discovery rate of 0.05. A later analysis found that HLA-associated TCR beta chains were more clonally expanded and had lower generation probabilities than equally common non-associated chains. In an earlier analysis of approximately 590 of the donors, most TCR beta V segments appeared in productive rearrangements about 87% or about 30% of the time, broadly matching IMGT annotations. The classifier was reported to diagnose cytomegalovirus status with high specificity and sensitivity in both the original cohort and the validation cohort. The cohort was sequenced for TCR beta chains only, and without alpha or paired-chain data the features that could be detected were limited. It was suggested by the authors that the approach could potentially be generalized to other disease states and immunological phenotypes. Correlated functional status among segregating V segments might reflect linkage disequilibrium, but an unknown experimental factor could not be ruled out. Because HLA typing was unavailable for some donors at each locus, only the typed subset was used in association tests. In a later analysis, the rate of TCR association differed among HLA loci, with DRB1 alleles having the most associated TCRs and HLA-C alleles having the fewest.

Library creation used the immunoSEQ multiplex PCR assay. For the multiplex PCR, a mixture combining 60 forward primers for TCR Vbeta segments and 13 reverse primers for TCR Jbeta segments was used. The CDR3 region of rearranged TCR beta genes was amplified from genomic DNA with a multiplex PCR assay. On the Illumina HiSeq System, the amplified TCR beta libraries were sequenced as 87-base-pair reads. As for how the authors treated the data: Across the 670 or so repertoires, a later analysis counted about 81 million unique TCR beta chains, 9.5 million to 12 million of which were shared by at least two donors. To remove PCR and sequencing errors, raw reads were error-corrected and collapsed into unique sequences using a nearest-neighbor algorithm that merged closely related sequences. Alignment of CDR3 sequences to IMGT reference sequences was used to assign V, D and J gene segments. For a sequence to be retained, a match of at least six nucleotides to both a V gene segment and a J gene segment was required. A rearrangement counted as productive if the CDR3 had no stop codons and remained in frame with V and J, and every other rearrangement counted as non-productive. CDR3 was defined by IMGT convention, running from the second conserved V-encoded cysteine to the conserved J-encoded phenylalanine. The earlier analysis of about 640 of the donors excluded any sequence lacking an unambiguous match to a single V gene segment. An earlier analysis of some 610 of the donors called V segments functional above 56.7% productive rearrangements and segregating when the between-donor standard deviation exceeded 5%. A statistical classification framework was developed to diagnose cytomegalovirus status using the catalog of TCR beta chain sequences. A later analysis assigned V and J genes by comparing TCR nucleotide sequences with IMGT/GENE-DB human TR gene sequences. Using the TCRdist pipeline, a later analysis assigned CDR3 sequences along with most-parsimonious VDJ recombination scenarios. In a later analysis, each TCR beta chain was defined by its CDR3 amino acid sequence together with its V-gene family, and reads without a unique V-gene family were excluded. To address suspected cross-contamination and a sequencing artifact, a later analysis removed 592 highly shared, low-generation-probability nucleotide sequences. In a later analysis, a clonal expansion index was calculated for each public chain from normalized within-repertoire ranks of inferred template counts. A later analysis computed generation probabilities with a VDJ recombination model fitted to out-of-frame rearrangements, and checked the results against IGoR. A later analysis scored TCR-TCR, TCR-HLA and TCR-CMV co-occurrence with hypergeometric tests, applying a repertoire-size bias correction to TCR pairs. A later analysis estimated false discovery rates by permuting HLA or CMV assignments 20 times. A later analysis grouped co-occurring TCRs with DBSCAN, adding TCRdist sequence similarity when clustering within HLA-allele-positive subsets. Co-occurrence clustering excluded repertoires with fewer than 30,000 or more than 120,000 public chains, plus five with anomalous nucleotide sharing. The table was pulled from immuneACCESS by TCRdb, which kept in-frame rearrangements only. Such tables lose some clones; where checked, under half of the loss comes from unresolved V genes, and the rest has no known cause. Clone size and V and J calls were adopted from that table, with D and trimming inferred from the DNA. Counted in this sample were 100,000 to 150,000 clones; 84% of them appeared once. The leading ten clones occupy 2.5% to 3% of the sample.

The cohort was made up of around 720 healthy bone marrow donors. Cohort members were all nominally healthy when sampled, although unrecorded immune exposures were likely present. The donor tested CMV seropositive and was one of the 289 seropositive cohort members. A peripheral blood sample was collected from each donor, and TCR beta sequencing was performed on peripheral blood mononuclear cells. The Qiagen DNeasy Blood Extraction Kit was used to extract genomic DNA from the blood cell samples. The sample taken for sequencing was PBMCs. This sequence originates from a young woman in good health and CMV-seropositive.

The DNA is TGTGCCTGGAGTGTGGAGGCGTCCGGAAACACCATATATTTT. Protein translation: CAWSVEASGNTIYF. Recombination linked TRBV30 to TRBJ1-3; the D segment cannot be called with confidence. V sheds 0 bases and J sheds 4 bases, leaving 10 bases between their ends. CDR1 and CDR2, per the germline V gene (reference sequence), are GTSNPN and SVGIG. The CDR3 sequence holds 14 residues, the cysteine and phenylalanine included. The retained sequence is limited to the CDR3, 42 bases, with the frame set at the first base.